The following is a T cell receptor (beta chain) sequence with its context. The entry originates in a study of T cells in Graves' hyperthyroidism and ophthalmopathy. The CDR3 consists of 13 residues. CDR1 is SGHTA and CDR2 is FQGTGA in the germline V gene. V was cut by 8 bases and J by 11 bases, with 19 bases left in between. What was amplified from RNA transcripts were TCR beta CDR3 regions. HTBI primers were the set used in a first-round RT-PCR of the TCR CDR3. TCRdb re-called the multiplex PCR reads through MiXCR, storing one row per CDR3 protein. The sample has approximately 500,000 distinct CDR3 sequences, under 60% seen once; the top ten hold roughly 8.2%. No progression to ophthalmopathy during 18 months of follow-up defined stable disease. A patient was excluded if there was uncontrolled infection, other autoimmune disease, pregnancy or lactation.

The chain couples TRBV7-3 to TRBJ1-5, with a possible D match to TRBD1 (5 bases). Sequencing was done on a sample of peripheral blood or thyroid tissue (not recorded which). The clonotype comes from a woman aged 18-35 years with Graves' hyperthyroidism. CDR3 sequence reads: CASGVGTQETQHF. CDR3 in DNA: TGTGCCAGCGGCGTAGGGACCCAAGAGACCCAGCATTTT.